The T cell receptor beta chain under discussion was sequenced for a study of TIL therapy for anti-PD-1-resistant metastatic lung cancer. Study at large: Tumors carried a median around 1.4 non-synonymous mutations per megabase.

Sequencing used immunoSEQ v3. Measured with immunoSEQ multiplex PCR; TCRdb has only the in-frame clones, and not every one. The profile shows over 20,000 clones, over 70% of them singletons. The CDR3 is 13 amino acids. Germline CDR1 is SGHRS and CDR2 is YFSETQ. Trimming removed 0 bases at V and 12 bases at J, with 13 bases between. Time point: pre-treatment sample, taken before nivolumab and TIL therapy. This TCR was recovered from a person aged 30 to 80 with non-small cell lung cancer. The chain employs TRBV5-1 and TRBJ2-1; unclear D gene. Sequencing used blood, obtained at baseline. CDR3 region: CASSLELLGRQFF. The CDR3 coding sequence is TGCGCCAGCAGCTTGGAGCTGCTCGGACGGCAGTTCTTC.